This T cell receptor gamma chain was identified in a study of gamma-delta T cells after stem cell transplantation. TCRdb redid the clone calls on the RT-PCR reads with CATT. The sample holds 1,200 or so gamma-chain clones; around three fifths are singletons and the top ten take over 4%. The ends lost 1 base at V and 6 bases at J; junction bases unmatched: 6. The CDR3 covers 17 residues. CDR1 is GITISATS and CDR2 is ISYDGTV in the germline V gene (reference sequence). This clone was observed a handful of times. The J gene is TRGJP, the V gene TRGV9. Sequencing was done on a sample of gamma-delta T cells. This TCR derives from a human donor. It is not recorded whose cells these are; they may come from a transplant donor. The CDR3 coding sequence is TGTGCCTTGTGGGAGGTAAAGGGAGAGTTGGGCAAAAAAATCAAGGTATTT. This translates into CALWEVKGELGKKIKVF.